A single sample gave rise to the 8 T cell receptor beta chains below, sequenced in a study of a mutant IDH1 vaccine in newly diagnosed glioma. The assay was immunoSEQ multiplex PCR, and TCRdb's table has in-frame clones only and misses some. The repertoire has 30,000 to 40,000 clones, about four fifths of them found once; the top ten carry approximately 24%. Time point indicated: week 5, during vaccination. Doses consisted of 300 ug of mutant IDH1 20-mer peptide each, paired with topical imiquimod. These receptors' antigens are unknown. Sequenced material: PBMCs, taken from a glioma patient whose treatment included an IDH1 peptide vaccine. Receptor source: a man younger than 40 with glioma.

The chain carries TRBV19 and TRBJ2-2; D not certain. Germline V gene sequence: CDR1 LNHDA, CDR2 SQIVND (reference sequence). This CDR3 is 15 amino acids long. V was pared by 3 bases and J by 4 bases, with 12 bases between. The CDR3 nucleotides read TGTGCCAGTAGTATCGGCGCCACACCCACCGGGGAGCTGTTTTTT. Residues: CASSIGATPTGELFF. Looking up the rest from reference TRBV19 and TRBJ2-2 gives the full variable domain: DGGITQSPKYLFRKEGQNVTLSCEQNLNHDAMYWYRQDPGQGLRLIYYSQIVNDFQKGDIAEGYSVSREKKESFPLTVTSAQKNPTAFYLCASSIGATPTGELFFGEGSRLTVL.

Only one count was recorded for this clone. J is TRBJ2-7 and V is TRBV4-1; 7 positions match TRBD1. This CDR3 contains 14 residues. J was trimmed by 5 bases and V by 1 base; bases with no gene match: 5. CDR1 and CDR2 from the germline V gene are MGHRA and YSYEKL. CDR3 bases: TGCGCCAGCAGCCAAGGGGACAGCCGGGACGAGCAGTACTTC. It translates to CASSQGDSRDEQYF.

The gene calls are TRBV15 and TRBJ1-3, with D hard to call. Trimming removed 0 bases at V and 4 bases at J, with 10 bases between. Per the germline V gene, CDR1 is LNHNV and CDR2 is YYDKDF (reference sequence). This CDR3 contains 15 residues. CDR3 region: CATSRDPSRGNTIYF. In nucleotides, the CDR3 is TGTGCCACCAGCAGAGATCCCAGTCGAGGAAACACCATATATTTT.

The chain has TRBV11-2 and TRBJ2-7; D is unclear. CDR1 is SGHAT, CDR2 FQNNGV, per germline. V gave up 3 bases and J gave up 3 bases, with 15 bases separating them. This CDR3 is built from 15 residues. For the CDR3, the DNA is TGTGCCAGCAGCTTCGTCGGGTCCACACTCTACGAGCAGTACTTC. Its protein is CASSFVGSTLYEQYF.

This chain uses TRBV4-3 with TRBJ2-2; D unclear. V was shortened by 3 bases and J by 7 bases, with 9 bases between the two germline ends. CDR3 length equals 13 residues. Germline CDR1 and CDR2: LGHNA and YSLEER. The CDR3 spells CASSQKLGGELFF. The CDR3 nucleotides are TGCGCCAGCAGCCAGAAATTGGGCGGGGAGCTGTTTTTT.

The V and J genes are TRBV30 and TRBJ2-3, with D perhaps given as TRBD1 or TRBD2 (5 bases each). V was pared by 3 bases and J by 2 bases, with 15 bases between. The germline CDR1 and CDR2 sequences are GTSNPN and SVGIG (reference sequence). This CDR3 contains 15 residues. The CDR3 region is CAWSVLGRFTDTQYF. The CDR3 coding sequence is TGTGCCTGGAGCGTTTTGGGACGCTTCACAGATACGCAGTATTTT.

The rearrangement uses TRBV7-3 and TRBJ2-1; D is ambiguous. CDR3 length equals 12 residues. In germline, CDR1 is SGHTA, CDR2 FQGTGA. V lost 1 base, J lost 8 bases, and 6 bases lay in between. The CDR3, as DNA: TGTGCCAGCAGCTTAATCGGCGATGAGCAGTTCTTC. It codes for CASSLIGDEQFF.

V and J are TRBV5-4 and TRBJ2-5, with TRBD1 matching 9 bases. V was pared by 7 bases and J by 2 bases, with 9 bases of the junction left unmatched. The CDR3 extends over 15 amino acids. The V gene's germline CDR1 is SGHNT and CDR2 YYREEE (reference sequence). CDR3 sequence: CASRTGGQGQETQYF. For the CDR3, the DNA is TGTGCCAGCCGCACCGGGGGACAGGGACAAGAGACCCAGTACTTC.